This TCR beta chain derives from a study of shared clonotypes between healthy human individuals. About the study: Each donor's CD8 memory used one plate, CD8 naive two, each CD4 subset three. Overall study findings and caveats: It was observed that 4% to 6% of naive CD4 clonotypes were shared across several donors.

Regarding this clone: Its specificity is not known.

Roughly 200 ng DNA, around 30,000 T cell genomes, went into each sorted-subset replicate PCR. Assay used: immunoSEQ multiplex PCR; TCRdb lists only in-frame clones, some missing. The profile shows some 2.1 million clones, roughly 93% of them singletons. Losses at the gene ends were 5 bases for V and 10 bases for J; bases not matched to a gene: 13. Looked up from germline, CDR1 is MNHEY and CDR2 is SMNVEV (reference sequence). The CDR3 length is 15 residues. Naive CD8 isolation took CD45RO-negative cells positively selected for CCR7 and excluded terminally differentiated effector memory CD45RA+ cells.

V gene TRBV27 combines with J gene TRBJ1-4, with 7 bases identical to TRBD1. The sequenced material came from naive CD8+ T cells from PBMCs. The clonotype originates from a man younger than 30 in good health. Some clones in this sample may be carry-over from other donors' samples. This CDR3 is CASSKTGDSRGKLFF. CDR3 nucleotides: TGTGCCAGCAGTAAAACAGGGGATTCGCGCGGAAAACTGTTTTTT.